Presented here are 18 T cell receptor beta chains from one specimen sequenced in a study of CD8+CD57+ T cells in acquired aplastic anemia (dated by TCRdb to 2016 to 2018). Patients chosen for sequencing had shown expansion of CD8+CD57+ cells by flow cytometry. The run used an Illumina HiSeq 2000. Genomic DNA served as template for TCR beta VDJ combination and CDR3 sequence profiling. TCRdb itself trimmed the public reads at Q25 with fastp, ran MiXCR and retained productive beta chains. One record per CDR3 amino acid sequence lists the most common genes and DNA. In all, the sample holds over 150,000 distinct CDR3 sequences, and about 64% of those were seen once. The ten largest clones take up approximately 42% of the sample. Sequenced material: sorted CD4+, CD8+, or CD8+CD57+ T cells (not recorded which) from PBMCs. These receptors all come from a human donor with aplastic anemia.

The rearrangement links TRBV20-1 to TRBJ2-3; no clear D. The CDR3 has 12 residues. CDR1 DFQATT and CDR2 SNEGSKA come from the germline V gene (reference sequence). With 1 base removed from V and 4 bases from J, the gap between germline ends came to 6 bases. The chain's CDR3 is CSARALPDTQYF. CDR3 DNA sequence: TGCAGTGCTAGAGCACTACCAGATACGCAGTATTTT.

The chain recombines TRBV20-1 with TRBJ1-6, with a weak D call TRBD1 (6 bases). Looked up from germline, CDR1 is DFQATT and CDR2 is SNEGSKA (reference sequence). The CDR3 is 18 amino acids. Trimming removed 0 bases from V and 7 bases from J, with 22 bases in between. The CDR3, as DNA: TGCAGTGCTAGAGATCGGGACCGGGACACAGGGCCCAATTCACCCCTCCACTTT. Translation gives CSARDRDRDTGPNSPLHF.

The chain couples TRBV7-9 to TRBJ2-1; 8 positions match TRBD1. The CDR3 is 16 residues long. Losses at the gene ends were 5 bases for V and 6 bases for J; bases not matched to a gene: 12. Germline CDR1 reads SEHNR; CDR2 reads FQNEAQ (reference sequence). The DNA of the CDR3 is TGTGCCAGCAGCCCCCCGATGGGGCAGGGGGCCAATGAGCAGTTCTTC. This codes for CASSPPMGQGANEQFF.

The table lists this clonotype with a few counts. The chain combines TRBV19 with TRBJ2-7; tentatively, D is TRBD2 (6 bases). CDR3 length equals 13 residues. V shed 3 bases and J shed 7 bases, with 13 bases lying between them. The germline V gene has CDR1 LNHDA and CDR2 SQIVND (reference sequence). CDR3 loop: CASSIGGAGEQYF. Here the CDR3 DNA reads TGTGCCAGTAGTATTGGAGGGGCAGGTGAGCAGTACTTC.

Points on this clonotype: Mismatch with germline at one junction end may stem from a read error. The gene calls are TRBV15 and TRBJ2-3, with D perhaps matching TRBD1 (7 bases). Germline CDR1 and CDR2: LNHNV and YYDKDF (reference sequence). The CDR3 is made up of 10 amino acids. CDR3 nucleotides: TGTGCCACCAGCAGATCGGGGGACAGTTTT. It translates to CATSRSGDSF.

This clonotype has only a few counts. This chain connects TRBV20-1 to TRBJ1-6, with D unresolved. V was cut by 2 bases and J by 6 bases, with 5 bases left in between. The V gene's germline CDR1 is DFQATT and CDR2 SNEGSKA (reference sequence). The CDR3 runs to 12 residues. For the CDR3, the DNA is TGCAGTGCTAGACTCGCTAATTCACCCCTCCACTTT. Residues: CSARLANSPLHF.

A note on this clonotype: A junction end diverges from the germline sequence, so it may reflect a read error. The V and J genes are TRBV7-9 and TRBJ2-7; maybe TRBD1 (5 bases). Germline V gene sequence: CDR1 SEHNR, CDR2 FQNEAQ (reference sequence). The CDR3 spans 15 residues. CDR3 protein: CASTLKGSRAYEQYF. CDR3 sequence (DNA): TGTGCCAGCACCTTAAAAGGGTCCAGGGCCTACGAGCAGTACTTC.

V usage is TRBV12-3 or TRBV12-4 and J usage is TRBJ2-2; 8 positions agree with TRBD2. J gave up 13 bases and V 3 bases, and 1 base lay outside the gene matches. The CDR3 spans 11 residues. The CDR3 loop reads CASSFAGGLFF. As DNA, the CDR3 is TGTGCCAGCAGTTTTGCGGGAGGGCTGTTTTTT.

The chain has TRBV20-1 and TRBJ2-5; D not certain. Germline-derived CDR1 and CDR2 are DFQATT and SNEGSKA (reference sequence). Trimming removed 4 bases from V and 1 base from J, with 7 bases in between. This CDR3 is 12 amino acids long. CDR3 residues: CSAKKSQETQYF. The CDR3 DNA reads TGCAGTGCTAAGAAATCCCAAGAGACCCAGTACTTC.

V is TRBV10-3 and J is TRBJ2-2; D is perhaps TRBD1 (6 bases). Trimming took 5 bases from V and 3 from J, leaving 22 bases between them. Looked up from germline, CDR1 is ENHRY and CDR2 is SYGVKD. CDR3 length equals 18 residues. The CDR3 here is CAISPWTAEGTHTGELFF. In DNA form, the CDR3 reads TGTGCCATCAGTCCGTGGACAGCCGAAGGGACACACACCGGGGAGCTGTTTTTT.

The chain combines TRBV7-6 with TRBJ1-5; D gene uncertain. CDR1 and CDR2 from the germline V gene are SGHVS and FNYEAQ. This CDR3 region has 13 residues. Trimming stripped 5 bases from V and 5 bases from J, with 10 bases between. The CDR3 DNA is TGTGCCAGCAGCCGTACAGCGGATCAGCCCCAGCATTTT. Amino acids: CASSRTADQPQHF.

This chain connects TRBV29-1 to TRBJ2-7; 10 positions agree with TRBD1. Per germline, CDR1 SQVTM and CDR2 ANQGSEA. The CDR3 loop spans 12 amino acids. The V gene end was trimmed by 4 bases and the J gene end by 5 bases; junction bases not matched to a gene: 2. The CDR3 here is CSVGGTGDEQYF. The CDR3 coding sequence is TGCAGCGTTGGCGGGACAGGGGACGAGCAGTACTTC.

The chain carries TRBV25-1 and TRBJ2-4; D possibly uses TRBD1 or TRBD2 (5 bases each). V was cut by 5 bases and J by 8 bases, with 19 bases left in between. The CDR3 covers 15 residues. The germline CDR1 and CDR2 sequences are MGHDK and SYGVNS. The CDR3 is CASSPGQGVNDIQYF. CDR3 nucleotide sequence: TGTGCCAGCAGTCCGGGGCAGGGAGTCAATGACATTCAGTACTTC.

This clonotype has ten or more counts. This sequence joins TRBV19 and TRBJ2-4; TRBD1 or TRBD2 may be the D gene (7 bases each). Germline CDR1 reads LNHDA; CDR2 reads SQIVND (reference sequence). The length of the CDR3 is 17 residues. V lost 3 bases and J lost 3, with 18 bases in between. The CDR3: CASSMGRGHFDKNIQYF. The CDR3 DNA reads TGTGCCAGTAGTATGGGGAGGGGGCATTTCGACAAAAACATTCAGTACTTC. The complete variable domain, with remaining parts taken from reference TRBV19 and TRBJ2-4, reads DGGITQSPKYLFRKEGQNVTLSCEQNLNHDAMYWYRQDPGQGLRLIYYSQIVNDFQKGDIAEGYSVSREKKESFPLTVTSAQKNPTAFYLCASSMGRGHFDKNIQYFGAGTRLSVL.

This clonotype was seen a few times. This chain links TRBV5-1 with TRBJ2-6; D is undetermined. Deletions cut 6 bases from V and 1 base from J, with 11 bases between. The CDR3 is made up of 15 amino acids. CDR1 and CDR2 (germline): SGHRS, YFSETQ. CDR3 bases: TGCGCCAGCAATATAGGGCAGTCTGGGGCCAACGTCCTGACTTTC. As protein: CASNIGQSGANVLTF.

The chain carries TRBV13 and TRBJ2-2, with D maybe TRBD1 (6 bases). The length of the CDR3 is 14 residues. Trimming removed 5 bases at V and 7 bases at J, with 14 bases between. CDR1 and CDR2 (germline): PRHDT, FYEKMQ (reference sequence). CDR3 coding DNA: TGTGCCAGCAGCCCCCGGACAGCTTTCGGGGAGCTGTTTTTT. Its protein product is CASSPRTAFGELFF.

This chain links TRBV5-6 with TRBJ2-3; no clear D gene. Per germline, CDR1 SGHDT and CDR2 YYEEEE. Trimming removed 4 bases at V and 2 bases at J, with 14 bases between. The CDR3 totals 15 residues. CDR3 in amino acids: CASSPAGSTTDTQYF. The DNA of the CDR3 is TGTGCCAGCAGCCCGGCTGGATCGACCACAGATACGCAGTATTTT.

A word on this clonotype: The junction differs from germline at one of its ends, possibly a read error. V and J are TRBV2 and TRBJ2-1; 10 positions agree with TRBD2. This CDR3 has 15 amino acids. CDR1 and CDR2 (germline): SNHLY, FYNNEI. The CDR3 DNA follows: TGTGCCACCAGTTCAACTAGCGGGAATTGGGGCGAGCAGTTCTTC. Translation: CATSSTSGNWGEQFF.